These 5 T cell receptor beta chains share one sample of origin, sequenced in a study of blood T cell repertoires in COVID-19. The repertoire was sequenced with immunoSEQ multiplex PCR; TCRdb's copy has only in-frame clones and lacks some. The table has 150,000 or so clones, less than 90% seen once. The sequencing input was peripheral blood. These receptors were taken from a man between 18 and 29 years old with active or convalescent COVID-19.

The chain has TRBV6-5 and TRBJ1-4; D uncertain. The CDR3 runs 15 residues. Between the trimmed V and J ends, which lost 6 bases and 6 bases, there was a span of 17 bases. Germline V gives CDR1 MNHEY, CDR2 SVGAGI. For the CDR3, the DNA is TGTGCCAGCAGGAGGGTGTCGGGCATGGATGAAAAACTGTTTTTT. Its protein is CASRRVSGMDEKLFF.

The sample holds one count of this clone. The V and J genes are TRBV30 and TRBJ1-4; unclear D gene. Germline V gives CDR1 GTSNPN, CDR2 SVGIG (reference sequence). V gave up 2 bases and J gave up 2 bases, with 9 bases separating them. This CDR3 spans 14 amino acids. The CDR3 nucleotides read TGTGCCTGGAGTCGACATCCGACTAATGAAAAACTGTTTTTT. Protein product: CAWSRHPTNEKLFF.

The genes are TRBV19 and TRBJ2-7; TRBD1 matches 10 bases. Germline loops: CDR1 LNHDA, CDR2 SQIVND (reference sequence). Losses at the gene ends were 6 bases for V and 0 bases for J; bases not matched to a gene: 5. This CDR3 is built from 15 residues. CDR3 in DNA: TGTGCCAGTAGCGTGGGACAGGGGAGCTCCTACGAGCAGTACTTC. Protein product: CASSVGQGSSYEQYF.

This sequence joins TRBV27 and TRBJ2-1, with D maybe TRBD2 (6 bases). The CDR3 runs to 13 residues. The germline gives CDR1 MNHEY, CDR2 SMNVEV (reference sequence). V was trimmed by 6 bases and J by 8 bases, leaving 14 bases between them. The CDR3 region has the DNA TGTGCCAGCAGGCGGGGCTTCTTAGATGAGCAGTTCTTC. Translated, it gives CASRRGFLDEQFF.

V and J are TRBV7-9 and TRBJ1-2, with 9 bases fitting TRBD1. Trimming took 3 bases from V and 4 from J; bases not matched to a gene: 3. Germline values: CDR1 SEHNR, CDR2 FQNEAQ (reference sequence). The CDR3 loop spans 14 amino acids. Here the CDR3 reads CASSFDRGGYGYTF. In DNA form, the CDR3 reads TGTGCCAGCAGCTTTGACAGGGGGGGCTATGGCTACACCTTC.